The present entry profiles one TCR beta chain with its context. MiXCR, applied by TCRdb to the RT-PCR reads, yields one record per CDR3 protein. The sample consists of about 300,000 distinct CDR3 sequences, just over 20% of them appearing once. These data come from a study of response to subunit inactivated influenza vaccine. Germline V gives CDR1 SQVTM, CDR2 ANQGSEA. V dropped 6 bases and J dropped 1 base, with 14 bases sitting between them. CDR3 length: 14 residues. This material consisted of PBMCs from blood, taken approximately 20 months after vaccination. This sequence originates from a man between 50 and 70 years old who received an inactivated influenza vaccine. The chain is built from TRBV29-1 and TRBJ2-3, with D unresolved. CDR3 nucleotide sequence: TGCAGCGTGTACTTGGCAGTCCGCACAGATACGCAGTATTTT. Translating it yields CSVYLAVRTDTQYF.